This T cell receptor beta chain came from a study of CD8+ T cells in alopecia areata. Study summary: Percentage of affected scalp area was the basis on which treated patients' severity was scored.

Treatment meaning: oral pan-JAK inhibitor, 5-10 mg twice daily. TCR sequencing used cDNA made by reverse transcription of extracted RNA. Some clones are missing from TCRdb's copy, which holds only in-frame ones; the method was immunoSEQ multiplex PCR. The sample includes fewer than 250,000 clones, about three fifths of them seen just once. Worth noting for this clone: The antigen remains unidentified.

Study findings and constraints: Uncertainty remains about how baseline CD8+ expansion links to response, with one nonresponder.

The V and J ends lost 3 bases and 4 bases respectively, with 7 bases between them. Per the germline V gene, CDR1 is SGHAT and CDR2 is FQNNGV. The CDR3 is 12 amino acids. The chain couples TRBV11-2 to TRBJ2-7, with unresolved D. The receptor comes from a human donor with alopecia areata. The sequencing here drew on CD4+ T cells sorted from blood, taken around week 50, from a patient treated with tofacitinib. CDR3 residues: CASSLQRYEQYF. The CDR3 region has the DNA TGTGCCAGCAGCTTGCAGAGGTACGAGCAGTACTTC.